This TCR beta chain was sequenced in a study of blood T cell repertoires in COVID-19. The CDR3 extends over 15 amino acids. Per the germline V gene, CDR1 is ENHRY and CDR2 is SYGVKD. Trimming stripped 5 bases from V and 5 bases from J, with 18 bases between. Study processing details: Reference gene primer amplification gave estimated nucleated cell counts. The protocol was immunoSEQ multiplex PCR, while the TCRdb copy is restricted to in-frame clones and leaves out a portion. Clone size and V and J calls were adopted from that table, with D and trimming inferred from the DNA. The data contain approximately 47,000 clones, about 87% of them singletons.

The TCR sequence derives from a human donor with active COVID-19. The donor label of this sample is uncertain. This rearrangement joins TRBV10-3 to TRBJ2-5; TRBD2 is a possible D gene (6 bases). Sequencing was done on a sample of peripheral blood. CDR3 in DNA: TGTGCCATCAGTCCTTCGACGGGAGATTGGGAGACCCAGTACTTC. It codes for CAISPSTGDWETQYF.